This T cell receptor (beta chain) was retrieved from a study of CD8 T cells in ankylosing spondylitis. TCRdb ran MiXCR on the 5' RACE reads and lists one entry per CDR3 protein. The sample has about 23,000 distinct CDR3 sequences, less than 20% seen once; the top ten hold 25% to 30%. The CDR3 is 14 residues long. Trimming cost V 2 bases and J 4 bases, with 10 bases left between them. In germline, CDR1 is SGHRS, CDR2 YFSETQ. In its sample, this clonotype was seen many times. This chain joins TRBV5-1 and TRBJ2-1; D tentatively fits TRBD1 or TRBD2 (5 bases each). The TCR originated in a male donor with ankylosing spondylitis or in good health (not recorded which). The sequencing input was blood. The CDR3 bases are TGCGCCAGCAGCTTTGGGACGGAGTACAATGAGCAGTTCTTC. This codes for CASSFGTEYNEQFF.